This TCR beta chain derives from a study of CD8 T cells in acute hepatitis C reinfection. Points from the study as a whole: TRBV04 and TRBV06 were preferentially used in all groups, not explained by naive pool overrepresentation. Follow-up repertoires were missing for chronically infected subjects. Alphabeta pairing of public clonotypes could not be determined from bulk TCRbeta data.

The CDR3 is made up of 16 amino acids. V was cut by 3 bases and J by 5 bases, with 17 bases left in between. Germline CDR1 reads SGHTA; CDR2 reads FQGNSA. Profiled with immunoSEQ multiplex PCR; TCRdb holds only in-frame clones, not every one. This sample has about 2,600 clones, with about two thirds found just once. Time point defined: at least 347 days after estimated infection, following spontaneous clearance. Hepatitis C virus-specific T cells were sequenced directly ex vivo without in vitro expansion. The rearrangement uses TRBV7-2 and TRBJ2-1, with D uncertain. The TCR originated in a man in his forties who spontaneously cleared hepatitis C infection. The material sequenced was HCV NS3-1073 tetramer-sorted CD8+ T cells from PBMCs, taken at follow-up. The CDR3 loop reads CASSFKEAPPDNEQFF. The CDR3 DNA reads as TGTGCCAGCAGCTTTAAGGAAGCCCCCCCAGACAATGAGCAGTTCTTC.